Listed below are T cell receptor beta chains from one sample, sequenced in a study of cytomegalovirus exposure and HLA in healthy donors. Data came from immunoSEQ multiplex PCR; TCRdb stores just in-frame clones and leaves some out. The sample has approximately 120,000 clones; 94% are singletons. Source material: PBMCs. Source of these receptors: a woman under 30 in good health and CMV-seronegative. Each CDR3 is given with its conserved first and last residue. The D gene is left open where the match is weak.

TRBV28	TRBD1	TRBJ2-4	17	CASSPPGEGAAKNIQYF	TGTGCCAGCAGTCCCCCAGGTGAGGGGGCAGCCAAAAACATTCAGTACTTC
TRBV30	NA	TRBJ2-1	12	CGGTELSREQFF	TGTGGCGGGACTGAGCTCTCGAGAGAGCAGTTCTTC
TRBV7-9	TRBD2	TRBJ2-7	16	CASSLGTSGGAEVQYF	TGTGCCAGCAGCTTAGGGACTAGCGGGGGGGCCGAGGTGCAGTACTTC
TRBV5-1	TRBD1	TRBJ2-3	15	CASSWDRQGADTQYF	TGCGCCAGCAGCTGGGATAGACAGGGTGCAGATACGCAGTATTTT
TRBV6-6	NA	TRBJ2-7	15	CASRSQTMGADEQYF	TGTGCCAGCAGGTCTCAGACCATGGGGGCCGACGAGCAGTACTTC
TRBV11-2	TRBD2	TRBJ2-1	14	CASSLEAGNNEQFF	TGTGCCAGCAGCTTAGAAGCGGGGAACAATGAGCAGTTCTTC
TRBV6-6	TRBD1	TRBJ2-7	15	CASRPRTGATYEQYF	TGTGCCAGCAGACCAAGGACAGGGGCAACCTACGAGCAGTACTTC
TRBV10-3	TRBD1	TRBJ1-5	12	CAIGQGDQPQHF	TGTGCCATCGGACAGGGAGATCAGCCCCAGCATTTT
TRBV7-3	NA	TRBJ1-4	15	CASSGALATNEKLFF	TGTGCCAGCAGTGGGGCCCTTGCAACTAATGAAAAACTGTTTTTT
TRBV2	NA	TRBJ2-3	14	CASSEGQYTDTQYF	TGTGCCAGCAGTGAAGGACAGTACACAGATACGCAGTATTTT
TRBV6-1	NA	TRBJ2-7	14	CASSEFGGPYEQYF	TGTGCCAGCAGTGAATTTGGCGGCCCCTACGAGCAGTACTTC
TRBV28	NA	TRBJ2-2	16	CASSQTGMSFRRELFF	TGTGCCAGCAGCCAAACAGGGATGTCGTTTCGGAGGGAGCTGTTTTTT
TRBV19	TRBD1	TRBJ1-1	15	CASSRYQGAPTEAFF	TGTGCCAGTAGTAGGTACCAGGGGGCGCCCACTGAAGCTTTCTTT
TRBV5-1	TRBD1	TRBJ2-5	15	CASSFQPGQQETQYF	TGCGCCAGCAGCTTCCAGCCGGGACAGCAAGAGACCCAGTACTTC
TRBV27	TRBD1	TRBJ1-5	15	CASSSGQGSNQPQHF	TGTGCCAGCAGTTCGGGACAGGGGAGCAATCAGCCCCAGCATTTT
TRBV5-1	TRBD1	TRBJ2-7	15	CASSLDGQGAGEQYF	TGCGCCAGCAGCTTGGATGGGCAGGGGGCGGGCGAGCAGTACTTC
TRBV5-1	TRBD1	TRBJ1-2	16	CASNQQTGQGRYGYTF	TGCGCCAGCAACCAACAAACTGGACAGGGGCGCTATGGCTACACCTTC
TRBV7-9	NA	TRBJ2-1	15	CASSLPGIAVNEQFF	TGTGCCAGCAGCTTACCCGGTATAGCGGTGAATGAGCAGTTCTTC
TRBV7-7	TRBD2	TRBJ2-1	13	CASSLGTSGEQFF	TGTGCTAGCAGCTTAGGGACTAGCGGTGAGCAGTTCTTC
TRBV6-1	TRBD1	TRBJ1-6	17	CASSAGQPSSYNSPLHF	TGTGCCAGCAGTGCGGGACAGCCCAGCTCCTATAATTCACCCCTCCACTTT
TRBV20-1	NA	TRBJ2-5	11	CSATGQETQYF	TGCAGTGCTACAGGCCAAGAGACCCAGTACTTC